This is a list of T cell receptor beta chains from one sample in a study of T cell repertoires in cytomegalovirus infection. TCRdb independently ran MiXCR on the reads; one entry per CDR3 protein. The repertoire has a few hundred thousand distinct CDR3 sequences, about 23% of them found once; the top ten carry roughly 20%. Source material: CD8+ T cells from PBMCs. These receptors all come from a human donor in good health (CMV status not recorded). Some clones in this sample may be carry-over from other donors' samples. Each CDR3 is given with its conserved first and last residue. Each record gives: D gene, V gene, J gene, CDR3 length, clone size, CDR3 DNA, CDR3 protein. D genes are given only for firm matches. Not every row has a clone size; where given, it reads once, few, many or a size class.

d_call: -; v_call: TRBV2; j_call: TRBJ1-1; cdr3_length: 10; clone_size: -; cdr3_nt: TGTGCCAGCAAAGGACACCAAGCTTTCTTT; cdr3_aa: CASKGHQAFF
d_call: -; v_call: TRBV28; j_call: TRBJ2-1; cdr3_length: 15; clone_size: -; cdr3_nt: TGTGCCAGCAGCCTACAGGGTAGAGCCTACAATGAGCAGTTCTTC; cdr3_aa: CASSLQGRAYNEQFF
d_call: TRBD2; v_call: TRBV7-2; j_call: TRBJ2-5; cdr3_length: 16; clone_size: many; cdr3_nt: TGTGCCAGCAGCTTAGGTAGCGGGGTGGCGTTAGAGACCCAGTACTTC; cdr3_aa: CASSLGSGVALETQYF
d_call: TRBD1; v_call: TRBV6-5; j_call: TRBJ2-7; cdr3_length: 14; clone_size: -; cdr3_nt: TGTGCCAGCAGTTCGATAGGGGGCACTTACGAGCAGTACTTC; cdr3_aa: CASSSIGGTYEQYF
d_call: -; v_call: TRBV6-5; j_call: TRBJ2-7; cdr3_length: 14; clone_size: few; cdr3_nt: TGTGCCAGCAGTGCTATGGGGGGATACGACGAGCAGTACTTC; cdr3_aa: CASSAMGGYDEQYF
d_call: -; v_call: TRBV28; j_call: TRBJ2-7; cdr3_length: 15; clone_size: many; cdr3_nt: TGTGCCAGCAGTTTAGGGCCCTTGAGCTCCTACGAGCAGTACTTC; cdr3_aa: CASSLGPLSSYEQYF
d_call: -; v_call: TRBV19; j_call: TRBJ2-6; cdr3_length: 13; clone_size: few; cdr3_nt: TGTGCCATCCGGGAGTATGGGGCCAACGTCCTGACTTTC; cdr3_aa: CAIREYGANVLTF
d_call: -; v_call: TRBV7-6; j_call: TRBJ1-1; cdr3_length: 14; clone_size: few; cdr3_nt: TGTGCCAGCAGCTTAGCACGGACGAACACTGAAGCTTTCTTT; cdr3_aa: CASSLARTNTEAFF
d_call: TRBD1; v_call: TRBV28; j_call: TRBJ2-7; cdr3_length: 14; clone_size: few; cdr3_nt: TGTGCCAGCAGTTGGCCGGGGACAGACTCCGAGCAGTACTTC; cdr3_aa: CASSWPGTDSEQYF
d_call: -; v_call: TRBV20-1; j_call: TRBJ1-1; cdr3_length: 13; clone_size: -; cdr3_nt: TGCAGTGCTAGAGAAGGAATGAACACTGAAGCTTTCTTT; cdr3_aa: CSAREGMNTEAFF
d_call: TRBD2; v_call: TRBV20-1; j_call: TRBJ2-7; cdr3_length: 15; clone_size: few; cdr3_nt: TGCAGTGCCACGGAACTAGCGGGGGGCCACTACGAGCAGTACTTC; cdr3_aa: CSATELAGGHYEQYF
d_call: -; v_call: TRBV7-9; j_call: TRBJ1-1; cdr3_length: 15; clone_size: -; cdr3_nt: TGTGCCAGCAGCTTAGAATGGAGGGCGCGGACTGAAGCTTTCTTT; cdr3_aa: CASSLEWRARTEAFF
d_call: -; v_call: TRBV20-1; j_call: TRBJ1-1; cdr3_length: 14; clone_size: -; cdr3_nt: TGCAGTGCTAGAGATCTCCTGAAAGGGGCTGAAGCTTTCTTT; cdr3_aa: CSARDLLKGAEAFF
d_call: -; v_call: TRBV7-2; j_call: TRBJ1-1; cdr3_length: 14; clone_size: many; cdr3_nt: TGTGCCAGCAGCCCCAACGCGGGGTACACTGAAGCTTTCTTT; cdr3_aa: CASSPNAGYTEAFF
d_call: TRBD1; v_call: TRBV28; j_call: TRBJ2-7; cdr3_length: 16; clone_size: few; cdr3_nt: TGTGCCAGCACCCAGTTCCCCCCCGACAGGGGGGACGAGCAGTACTTC; cdr3_aa: CASTQFPPDRGDEQYF
d_call: -; v_call: TRBV28; j_call: TRBJ1-2; cdr3_length: 14; clone_size: -; cdr3_nt: TGTGCCAGCAGCCTACGGACGGGTCACTATGGCTACACCTTC; cdr3_aa: CASSLRTGHYGYTF
d_call: TRBD1; v_call: TRBV11-2; j_call: TRBJ1-2; cdr3_length: 15; clone_size: -; cdr3_nt: TGTGCCAGCAGCTCGAGGACAGGGGGCGAAGATGGCTACACCTTC; cdr3_aa: CASSSRTGGEDGYTF
d_call: -; v_call: TRBV7-9; j_call: TRBJ2-2; cdr3_length: 14; clone_size: -; cdr3_nt: TGTGCCAGCTTAACCATAAAGGTGACCGGGGAGCTGTTTTTT; cdr3_aa: CASLTIKVTGELFF
d_call: TRBD2; v_call: TRBV7-2; j_call: TRBJ2-7; cdr3_length: 15; clone_size: few; cdr3_nt: TGTGCCAGCAGCTTAGACAGGACTAGCGGCTACGAGCAGTACTTC; cdr3_aa: CASSLDRTSGYEQYF
d_call: -; v_call: TRBV4-1; j_call: TRBJ2-5; cdr3_length: 15; clone_size: many; cdr3_nt: TGCGCCAGCAGCCAAGATCGGACCTACCGATGGACCCAGTACTTC; cdr3_aa: CASSQDRTYRWTQYF
d_call: -; v_call: TRBV7-8; j_call: TRBJ1-5; cdr3_length: 14; clone_size: few; cdr3_nt: TGTGCCAGCAGCTTAGGAGTGAATAGCCAGCCCCAGCATTTT; cdr3_aa: CASSLGVNSQPQHF
d_call: TRBD1; v_call: TRBV7-6; j_call: TRBJ1-1; cdr3_length: 15; clone_size: many; cdr3_nt: TGTGCCAGCAGCTTAGGGGCAGGGGGGAACACTGAAGCTTTCTTT; cdr3_aa: CASSLGAGGNTEAFF
d_call: TRBD1; v_call: TRBV4-1; j_call: TRBJ2-3; cdr3_length: 17; clone_size: -; cdr3_nt: TGCGCCAGCAGCCGCTGGACAGGGGGGCCCCGCACAGATACGCAGTATTTT; cdr3_aa: CASSRWTGGPRTDTQYF
d_call: -; v_call: TRBV7-2; j_call: TRBJ2-3; cdr3_length: 14; clone_size: many; cdr3_nt: TGTGCCAGCAGCTTAGGCCTTGGAACAGATACGCAGTATTTT; cdr3_aa: CASSLGLGTDTQYF
d_call: -; v_call: TRBV5-5; j_call: TRBJ2-3; cdr3_length: 14; clone_size: -; cdr3_nt: TGTGCCAGCAGACCCACCCACAGTCCAGATACGCAGTATTTT; cdr3_aa: CASRPTHSPDTQYF
d_call: TRBD2; v_call: TRBV20-1; j_call: TRBJ2-3; cdr3_length: 18; clone_size: few; cdr3_nt: TGCAGTGCTCAGGGGTGGGGCGGGGGGGCCCGCAGCCCAGATACGCAGTATTTT; cdr3_aa: CSAQGWGGGARSPDTQYF
d_call: -; v_call: TRBV28; j_call: TRBJ1-5; cdr3_length: 14; clone_size: few; cdr3_nt: TGTGCCAGCAGTTTATGGGCAGGGAATCAGCCCCAGCATTTT; cdr3_aa: CASSLWAGNQPQHF
d_call: TRBD2; v_call: TRBV9; j_call: TRBJ2-3; cdr3_length: 18; clone_size: -; cdr3_nt: TGTGCCAGCAGCGGGGGGACTAGCGGGGGATCATACACAGATACGCAGTATTTT; cdr3_aa: CASSGGTSGGSYTDTQYF